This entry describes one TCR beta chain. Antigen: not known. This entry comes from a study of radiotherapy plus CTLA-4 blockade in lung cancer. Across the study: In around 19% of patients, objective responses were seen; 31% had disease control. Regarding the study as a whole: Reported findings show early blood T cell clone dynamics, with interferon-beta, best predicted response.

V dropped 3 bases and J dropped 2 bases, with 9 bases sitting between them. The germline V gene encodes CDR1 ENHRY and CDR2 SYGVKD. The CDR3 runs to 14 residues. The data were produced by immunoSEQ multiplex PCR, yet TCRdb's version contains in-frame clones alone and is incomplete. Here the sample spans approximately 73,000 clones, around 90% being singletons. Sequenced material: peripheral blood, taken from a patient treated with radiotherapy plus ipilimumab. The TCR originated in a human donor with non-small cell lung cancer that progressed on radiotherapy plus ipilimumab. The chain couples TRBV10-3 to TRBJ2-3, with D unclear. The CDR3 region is CAISDSRTTDTQYF. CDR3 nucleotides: TGTGCCATCAGTGATTCCAGGACCACAGATACGCAGTATTTT.